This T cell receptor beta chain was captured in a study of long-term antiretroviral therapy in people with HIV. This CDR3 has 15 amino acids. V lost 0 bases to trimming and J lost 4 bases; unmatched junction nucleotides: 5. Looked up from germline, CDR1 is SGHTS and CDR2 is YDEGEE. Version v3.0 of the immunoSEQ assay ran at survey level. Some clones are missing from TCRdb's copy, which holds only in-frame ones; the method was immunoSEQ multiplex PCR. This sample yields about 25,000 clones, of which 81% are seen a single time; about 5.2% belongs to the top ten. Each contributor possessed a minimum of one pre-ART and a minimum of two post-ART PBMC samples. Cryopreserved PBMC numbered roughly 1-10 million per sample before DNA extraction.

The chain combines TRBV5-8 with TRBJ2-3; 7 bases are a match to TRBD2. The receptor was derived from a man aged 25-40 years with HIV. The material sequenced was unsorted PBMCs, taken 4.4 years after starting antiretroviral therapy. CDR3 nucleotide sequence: TGTGCCAGCAGCTTGGAGACTAGCATGTCAGATACGCAGTATTTT. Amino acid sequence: CASSLETSMSDTQYF.